A single sample is the source of the 9 T cell receptor beta chains below, sequenced in a study of blood T cell repertoires in COVID-19. The protocol was immunoSEQ multiplex PCR, while the TCRdb copy is restricted to in-frame clones and leaves out a portion. Of more than 150,000 clones listed, 79% are singletons. Material: peripheral blood. The receptor source for this set is a man in his 60s with active or convalescent COVID-19.

The sample holds a few counts of this clone. The chain joins TRBV5-8 to TRBJ2-6; possible D gene TRBD1, 5 bases. Germline V gene sequence: CDR1 SGHTS, CDR2 YDEGEE. This CDR3 spans 16 amino acids. V dropped 1 base and J dropped 2 bases, with 10 bases sitting between them. Here the CDR3 DNA reads TGTGCCAGCAGCTTGAGGGGTTTGCCTGGGGCCAACGTCCTGACTTTC. Amino acids: CASSLRGLPGANVLTF.

DNA for the CDR3: TGTGCCAGCAGTTTACAACCGCACAATGAGCAGTTCTTC. Protein sequence: CASSLQPHNEQFF. V gene TRBV6-2 or TRBV6-3 combines with J gene TRBJ2-1; D is unresolved. V lost 4 bases, J lost 5 bases, and 9 bases lay in between. The CDR3 loop spans 13 amino acids. Germline V CDR1 and CDR2: MNHEY, SVGEGT.

The V gene is TRBV15, the J gene TRBJ2-1; 9 bases map to TRBD1. Germline loops: CDR1 LNHNV, CDR2 YYDKDF (reference sequence). The V gene end was trimmed by 5 bases and the J gene end by 7 bases; junction bases not matched to a gene: 12. This CDR3 region has 16 residues. The CDR3 sequence is CATSSRDRDVKNEQFF. The CDR3 region has the DNA TGTGCCACCAGCTCGCGGGACAGGGATGTTAAGAATGAGCAGTTCTTC.

The chain recombines TRBV9 with TRBJ2-1, with 14 positions matching TRBD2. The CDR3 is 15 residues long. Germline CDR1 and CDR2: SGDLS and YYNGEE. J gave up 9 bases and V 0 bases, and 2 bases lay outside the gene matches. The CDR3 sequence is CASSVEGLAGAEQFF. CDR3 DNA sequence: TGTGCCAGCAGCGTAGAGGGACTAGCGGGAGCTGAGCAGTTCTTC.

CDR3 sequence (DNA): TGTGCCAGCATTCCCGACAGGGCTAACTATGGCTACACCTTC. Protein: CASIPDRANYGYTF. The V and J genes are TRBV2 and TRBJ1-2, with 7 bases identical to TRBD1. V trimming: 7 bases; J trimming: 0 bases; junction bases outside the gene matches: 5. Germline V gene data show CDR1 as SNHLY and CDR2 as FYNNEI. The CDR3 is 14 amino acids.

This clone was observed at least ten times. The chain employs TRBV19 and TRBJ1-1, with TRBD1 identical over 10 bases. CDR3 length: 16 amino acids. The V gene end was trimmed by 6 bases and the J gene end by 4 bases; junction bases not matched to a gene: 11. CDR1 is LNHDA, CDR2 SQIVND, per germline (reference sequence). DNA of the CDR3: TGTGCCAGTAGAAACCGACAGGGGGCCCCGATCACTGAAGCTTTCTTT. It translates to CASRNRQGAPITEAFF.

In its sample, this clone was seen a few times. V and J are TRBV11-2 and TRBJ2-4, with a tentative D call TRBD1 (6 bases). The CDR3 spans 14 residues. V lost 4 bases to trimming and J lost 9 bases, with 16 bases between them. Looked up from germline, CDR1 is SGHAT and CDR2 is FQNNGV. The CDR3 region is CASSSGNRGSIQYF. DNA for the CDR3: TGTGCCAGCAGCTCCGGTAATAGGGGGAGCATTCAGTACTTC.

A few counts support this clone. The CDR3 DNA is TGTGCCAGCACATCCGGGTGGACTAATGAAAAACTGTTTTTT. Translating gives CASTSGWTNEKLFF. This chain joins TRBV7-9 and TRBJ1-4; D call uncertain. The CDR3 sequence is 14 residues long. The germline gives CDR1 SEHNR, CDR2 FQNEAQ (reference sequence). Trimming pared 7 bases from V and 2 bases from J, leaving 11 bases between.

The J gene is TRBJ2-3, the V gene TRBV7-2; D remains unclear. Germline lookup yields CDR1 SGHTA and CDR2 FQGNSA. V lost 3 bases, J lost 1 base, and 8 bases lay in between. CDR3 length: 14 residues. CDR3 sequence reads: CASSLHRGTDTQYF. In DNA form, the CDR3 reads TGTGCCAGCAGCTTGCACCGAGGCACAGATACGCAGTATTTT.